This T cell receptor (beta chain) was observed in a study of post-analysis software for immune sequencing data (dated by TCRdb to about 2015). Regarding the complete study: Disease courses on record covered relapsing-remitting, secondary progressive and progressive-relapsing multiple sclerosis, though some patients had no subtype annotation. The patient repertoires were set against approximately 10 previously published healthy control repertoires from donors whose ages ranged from roughly 6 to 27 years. A subset of samples was prepared in parallel using single-end sample barcoding, then pooled and co-amplified after Illumina adapter ligation. What the authors observed across the whole study: Compared with controls, multiple sclerosis patients had significantly lower normalized Chao1 diversity, a finding suggesting substantial peripheral T-cell clonal expansion. About five TRBV segments, including TRBV5-6, TRBV5-1 and TRBV20-1, were significantly more frequent in patients than controls. Direct clustering with F measure showed strong co-clustering of samples prepared in the same batch, prompting a batch-effect correction. The control group was slightly older than the multiple sclerosis patient group.

The library was made by PCR. Sequencing was carried out with an Illumina HiSeq 2500. To reduce PCR and sequencing biases, unique molecular identifiers were incorporated into the TCR beta cDNA libraries. Approximately 500,000 cDNA molecules were obtained per 1 to 10 million input T cells, so each molecule approximated one T cell. The patient libraries were prepared and sequenced using the same protocol as the earlier healthy control dataset. Within a given batch, samples were prepared together, multiplexed and sequenced on the same HiSeq lane. The original pipeline was this. Raw barcoded reads were processed with MIGEC, and single-read molecular identifier groups were discarded before consensus assembly and CDR3 extraction. VDJtools was used for post-analysis of the clonotype tables, and diversity was normalized by down-sampling every dataset to the size of the smallest sample. In repertoire overlap clustering, CDR3 amino acid sequences, but not nucleotide sequences, were matched to correct batch-related cross-sample contamination. The public reads were quality trimmed at Q25 with fastp and then assembled into clones with MiXCR by TCRdb, keeping productive beta chains. Each CDR3 protein appears once, grouped with its most common genes and DNA. The V and J calls follow TCRdb's processing rather than the paper's. The sample table contains some 450,000 distinct CDR3 sequences; only one count was recorded for around 40% of them. Of the sample, over 10% falls within the top ten clones.

The CDR3 goes from the cysteine to the phenylalanine over 14 residues. Just CDR3 DNA is preserved here, 42 bases in frame from base 1. V drops 10 bases and J drops 3 bases, leaving 16 bases in between. Reading the germline V gene (reference sequence) gives CDR1 MNHNY and CDR2 SVGAGI. Comments on this clonotype: Its antigen remains unidentified. Within one base of it there is no much larger clone, and no base qualities were kept.

TCR beta repertoires were profiled from peripheral blood of roughly 13 young patients with multiple sclerosis to demonstrate the VDJtools post-analysis software. The multiple sclerosis patients were children and adolescents between roughly 6 and 17 years of age. Sequencing was carried out using blood. The sequence is built from TRBV6-6 and TRBJ2-1; a weak D assignment points to TRBD1 (6 bases agree). The receptor comes from a girl aged 5 to 17 with multiple sclerosis. CDR3 reads: CAIAAGVGYNEQFF. The sequence in DNA is TGTGCCATCGCGGCAGGGGTCGGCTACAATGAGCAGTTCTTC.